A selection of T cell receptor beta chains follows, all from one sample in a study of regulatory T cells in long-lasting Graves disease. MiXCR, applied by TCRdb to the multiplex PCR reads, yields one record per CDR3 protein. The sample lists about 660,000 distinct CDR3 sequences; 30% were seen once. The sample here was peripheral blood mononuclear cells (PBMCs), taken when the disease was refractory, from a patient treated with antithyroid drugs. The receptors come from a female donor with Graves disease. The CDR3 runs from the conserved cysteine through the conserved F or W. A D gene is named only where the DNA matches it firmly. Expanded clones get a size class; other rows say once, few or many, or leave the size out.

TRBV19	NA	few	TRBJ1-5	TGTGCCAGTACCCAGGGCGGACGGGGTCAGCCCCAGCATTTT	CASTQGGRGQPQHF
TRBV5-1	TRBD2	few	TRBJ2-1	TGCGCCAGCAGCCTTGGCGCTAGCGGGAGGGGGAATGAGCAGTTCTTC	CASSLGASGRGNEQFF
TRBV30	TRBD1	few	TRBJ1-2	TGTGCCTGGTTCGACAGGGTCTCGGACTACACCTTC	CAWFDRVSDYTF
TRBV29-1	TRBD1	once	TRBJ2-1	TGCAGCGTTGAAGTGGGACAGGGGGCAGGGGAGCAGTTCTTC	CSVEVGQGAGEQFF
TRBV5-1	NA	few	TRBJ2-2	TGCGCCAGCAGCAATGGACATACAAACACCGGGGAGCTGTTTTTT	CASSNGHTNTGELFF
TRBV11-2	TRBD2	few	TRBJ2-7	TGTGCCAGCAGCTACGCTAGCGGCTCCTACGAGCAGTACTTC	CASSYASGSYEQYF
TRBV5-6	NA	once	TRBJ1-1	TGTGCCAGCAGCTTCTTAACAGGTCGGACTGAAGCTTTCTTT	CASSFLTGRTEAFF
TRBV13	NA	NA	TRBJ2-5	TGTGCCAGCAGTCCGGACCGACACGAGACCCAGTACTTC	CASSPDRHETQYF
TRBV30	NA	few	TRBJ1-1	TGTGCCTGGGGGCGGGGGGTAGGCACTGAAGCTTTCTTT	CAWGRGVGTEAFF
TRBV12-3/TRBV12-4	NA	few	TRBJ2-7	TGTGCCAGCTACTCATCCCGGGGGGCAGACTACGAGCAGTACTTC	CASYSSRGADYEQYF
TRBV28	TRBD1	many	TRBJ1-2	TGTGCCAGCACCCCGGGACAGCCGAACTATGGCTACACCTTC	CASTPGQPNYGYTF
TRBV5-6	TRBD1	few	TRBJ2-5	TGTGCCAGCAGCCAAATCCGGGACAGGGGGAGGCACGAGACCCAGTACTTC	CASSQIRDRGRHETQYF
TRBV20-1	NA	few	TRBJ1-2	TGCAGTGCTCGGGCCCCTGGAGACTATGGCTACACCTTC	CSARAPGDYGYTF
TRBV9	NA	NA	TRBJ1-2	TGTGCCAGCAGCCCAACGACTGGGGACGGCTATGGCTACACCTTC	CASSPTTGDGYGYTF
TRBV11-2	TRBD1	NA	TRBJ2-7	TGTGCCAGCAGCTTAGATCCGTTGGGGACAGGGGGAAAATACGAGCAGTACTTC	CASSLDPLGTGGKYEQYF